These T cell receptor beta chains were read from a single sample in a study of shared clonotypes between healthy human individuals. Only in-frame clones appear in the TCRdb table, and some are missing; sequencing was by immunoSEQ multiplex PCR. The sample records 2,500,000 or so clones, roughly 93% being singletons. Sample: naive CD4+ T cells from PBMCs. The receptor set was obtained from a man aged 18 to 30 in good health. Some clones in this sample may be carry-over from other donors' samples. Each CDR3 is given with its conserved first and last residue. The D gene is left open where the match is weak. Only some rows state a clone size, as once, few, many or a class for expanded clones.

j_gene	abundance	v_gene	d_gene	CDR3aa	CDR3nt
TRBJ1-1	-	TRBV19	-	CASSPAWKNTEAFF	TGTGCCAGTAGTCCCGCATGGAAGAACACTGAAGCTTTCTTT
TRBJ2-3	-	TRBV7-2	-	CASSLDPLPDTQYF	TGTGCCAGCAGCTTAGATCCCTTACCAGATACGCAGTATTTT
TRBJ2-7	-	TRBV7-9	-	CASSPRNTPYEQYF	TGTGCCAGCAGCCCCCGAAATACTCCCTACGAGCAGTACTTC
TRBJ2-1	-	TRBV5-6	-	CASREGGSRREQFF	TGTGCCAGCAGGGAAGGCGGATCCCGCCGTGAGCAGTTCTTC
TRBJ2-7	-	TRBV7-2	-	CASSSQYEQYF	TGTGCCAGCAGTTCCCAGTACGAGCAGTACTTC
TRBJ2-3	-	TRBV7-9	TRBD2	CASSLKREGRADTQYF	TGTGCCAGCAGCTTAAAGCGGGAGGGGAGAGCAGATACGCAGTATTTT
TRBJ2-7	-	TRBV28	-	CASSSFGRIRPTYEQYF	TGTGCCAGCAGTTCATTTGGACGGATACGACCAACCTACGAGCAGTACTTC
TRBJ2-7	-	TRBV6-5	-	CASRQRQFYEQYF	TGTGCCAGCAGACAAAGACAGTTCTACGAGCAGTACTTC
TRBJ2-7	-	TRBV6-6	-	CASSYEPGEGYEQYF	TGTGCCAGCAGTTACGAACCGGGAGAGGGCTACGAGCAGTACTTC
TRBJ2-1	-	TRBV2	-	CASSEGWGTYNEQFF	TGTGCCAGCAGTGAAGGATGGGGCACCTACAATGAGCAGTTCTTC
TRBJ2-7	-	TRBV2	TRBD1	CASSETGSSYEQYF	TGTGCCAGCAGTGAGACAGGGAGCTCCTACGAGCAGTACTTC
TRBJ2-3	-	TRBV7-2	-	CASSLEVAPDTQYF	TGTGCCAGCAGCTTAGAAGTAGCGCCAGATACGCAGTATTTT
TRBJ1-2	few	TRBV28	-	CASSLHDGYTF	TGTGCCAGCAGTTTGCATGATGGCTACACCTTC
TRBJ1-2	-	TRBV6-6	-	CASWRASDGYTF	TGTGCCAGCTGGAGGGCCTCGGATGGCTACACCTTC
TRBJ1-1	-	TRBV27	-	CASSRTVVRDTEAFF	TGTGCCAGCAGTCGCACAGTGGTTCGGGACACTGAAGCTTTCTTT
TRBJ2-1	-	TRBV25-1	TRBD1	CASSEGGRQGDNEQFF	TGTGCCAGCAGTGAAGGGGGTCGTCAGGGGGACAATGAGCAGTTCTTC
TRBJ2-7	-	TRBV4-1	-	CASSQDRGYEQYF	TGCGCCAGCAGCCAAGATCGAGGCTACGAGCAGTACTTC
TRBJ1-1	-	TRBV4-3	TRBD1	CASSPLGQGRTFF	TGCGCCAGCAGCCCTTTGGGACAGGGTCGAACTTTCTTT
TRBJ1-1	once	TRBV18	TRBD1	CASSPGPGQGAPEAFF	TGTGCCAGCTCACCCGGACCGGGACAGGGGGCGCCGGAAGCTTTCTTT
TRBJ1-1	once	TRBV7-2	-	CASSLDARVYTEAFF	TGTGCCAGCAGCTTAGATGCGAGGGTATACACTGAAGCTTTCTTT
TRBJ1-1	-	TRBV19	TRBD1	CASSSRTGAARTEAFF	TGTGCCAGTAGTTCGAGGACAGGGGCGGCGCGGACTGAAGCTTTCTTT
TRBJ2-1	once	TRBV6-6	TRBD2	CASSYAGVGNEQFF	TGTGCCAGCAGTTACGCGGGAGTCGGCAATGAGCAGTTCTTC
TRBJ2-2	-	TRBV28	-	CASSRVRGELFF	TGTGCCAGCAGCCGAGTCCGCGGGGAGCTGTTTTTT
TRBJ1-5	few	TRBV5-1	-	CASSLEWGQPQHF	TGCGCCAGCAGCTTGGAGTGGGGTCAGCCCCAGCATTTT
TRBJ1-1	-	TRBV6-1	-	CASSFDHRNTEAFF	TGTGCCAGCAGTTTCGACCACCGGAACACTGAAGCTTTCTTT
TRBJ2-1	-	TRBV9	TRBD2	CASSVMTSGTYNEQFF	TGTGCCAGCAGCGTCATGACTAGCGGTACCTACAATGAGCAGTTCTTC
TRBJ2-7	-	TRBV15	-	CATSRDLPGRSYEQYF	TGTGCCACCAGCAGAGATCTACCCGGTCGCTCCTACGAGCAGTACTTC
TRBJ2-5	-	TRBV18	TRBD2	CASSPPWGLAGAVGETQYF	TGTGCCAGCTCACCCCCGTGGGGACTAGCGGGAGCGGTTGGAGAGACCCAGTACTTC
TRBJ1-5	-	TRBV6-1	-	CASSEEQRNQPQHF	TGTGCCAGCAGTGAAGAGCAGAGGAATCAGCCCCAGCATTTT
TRBJ2-7	once	TRBV28	TRBD1	CASSFGTGVSYEQYF	TGTGCCAGCAGTTTCGGGACAGGCGTTTCCTACGAGCAGTACTTC
TRBJ2-1	-	TRBV30	-	CAWSVLKSGTPYNEQFF	TGTGCCTGGAGTGTACTAAAATCTGGGACACCCTACAATGAGCAGTTCTTC
TRBJ2-6	-	TRBV2	TRBD1	CASRLGQSSGANVLTF	TGTGCCAGCAGGTTGGGACAGAGCTCTGGGGCCAACGTCCTGACTTTC
TRBJ2-2	-	TRBV6-5	TRBD1	CASSYSGQGNTGELFF	TGTGCCAGCAGTTACTCCGGACAGGGGAACACCGGGGAGCTGTTTTTT
TRBJ2-7	-	TRBV5-1	-	CASSLASNAYEQYF	TGCGCCAGCAGCTTGGCCTCGAATGCCTACGAGCAGTACTTC
TRBJ2-7	-	TRBV5-1	TRBD2	CASSFGAGAYEQYF	TGCGCCAGCAGCTTTGGAGCGGGGGCCTACGAGCAGTACTTC
TRBJ2-7	-	TRBV15	TRBD1	CATSRRNRQGVPSSYEQYF	TGTGCCACCAGCAGACGAAACCGACAGGGGGTTCCCAGCTCCTACGAGCAGTACTTC
TRBJ2-7	once	TRBV15	-	CATSRGPGEQYF	TGTGCCACCAGCAGAGGGCCCGGGGAGCAGTACTTC
TRBJ2-7	-	TRBV5-5	TRBD2	CASSPWTSGYEQYF	TGTGCCAGCAGCCCCTGGACTAGCGGCTACGAGCAGTACTTC
TRBJ2-7	-	TRBV28	TRBD1	CASSSRQGPYSYEQYF	TGTGCCAGCAGTTCAAGACAGGGGCCCTACTCCTACGAGCAGTACTTC
TRBJ2-3	-	TRBV13	-	CASSPSWAQGDTQYF	TGTGCCAGCAGCCCCAGCTGGGCCCAAGGAGATACGCAGTATTTT
TRBJ2-3	-	TRBV19	TRBD1	CASSPKGTAILNTQYF	TGTGCCAGTAGTCCGAAGGGGACAGCTATTTTGAATACGCAGTATTTT